A selection of T cell receptor beta chains follows, all from one sample in a study of T cells in Graves' hyperthyroidism and ophthalmopathy. TCRdb processed the multiplex PCR reads anew with MiXCR; each CDR3 protein has one entry. The sample records some 400,000 distinct CDR3 sequences, about a fifth being singletons. Sequenced sample: blood. These receptors all come from a woman between 18 and 30 years old with Graves' hyperthyroidism. Each CDR3 is given with its conserved first and last residue. Each record gives: D gene, J gene, V gene, clone size, CDR3 protein, CDR3 DNA. D genes are given only for firm matches. Clone sizes are given selectively: once, few, many, or a class where the clone is expanded.

D: TRBD2; J: TRBJ2-7; V: TRBV29-1; size: .; CDR3: CSVALAGPYEQYF; DNA: TGCAGCGTCGCTCTAGCGGGCCCCTACGAGCAGTACTTC
D: .; J: TRBJ1-2; V: TRBV6-5; size: many; CDR3: CASSYGRYHTF; DNA: TGTGCCAGCAGTTACGGCAGGTATCACACCTTC
D: TRBD1; J: TRBJ2-7; V: TRBV5-1; size: many; CDR3: CASSSSGTGGREQYF; DNA: TGCGCCAGCAGCTCTTCCGGGACAGGGGGCCGGGAGCAGTACTTC
D: TRBD1; J: TRBJ1-1; V: TRBV12-3/TRBV12-4; size: many; CDR3: CASRRQGEGEAFF; DNA: TGTGCCAGCAGACGACAGGGGGAGGGTGAAGCTTTCTTT
D: .; J: TRBJ2-2; V: TRBV5-1; size: .; CDR3: CASSFYPGELFF; DNA: TGCGCCAGCAGCTTTTACCCCGGGGAGCTGTTTTTT
D: TRBD1; J: TRBJ2-7; V: TRBV5-1; size: few; CDR3: CASSLTWGQEISYEQYF; DNA: TGCGCCAGCAGCTTAACCTGGGGACAGGAGATCTCCTACGAGCAGTACTTC
D: .; J: TRBJ1-1; V: TRBV20-1; size: .; CDR3: CSACPTLNTEAFF; DNA: TGCAGTGCTTGCCCCACCTTGAACACTGAAGCTTTCTTT
D: .; J: TRBJ2-7; V: TRBV6-2/TRBV6-3; size: .; CDR3: CASSYSSRRDNYEQYF; DNA: TGTGCCAGCAGTTACTCATCGCGCCGGGACAACTACGAGCAGTACTTC
D: .; J: TRBJ2-5; V: TRBV11-2; size: many; CDR3: CASSLTSLYRSGETQYF; DNA: TGTGCCAGCAGCTTAACCAGTCTTTATCGGTCCGGAGAGACCCAGTACTTC
D: .; J: TRBJ1-2; V: TRBV28; size: .; CDR3: CASSHAYYGYTF; DNA: TGTGCCAGCAGCCATGCTTACTATGGCTACACCTTC
D: .; J: TRBJ2-5; V: TRBV6-5; size: many; CDR3: CASSYNGVPETQYF; DNA: TGTGCCAGCAGTTACAATGGGGTCCCGGAGACCCAGTACTTC
D: .; J: TRBJ1-1; V: TRBV29-1; size: many; CDR3: CSVEGLRMNTEAFF; DNA: TGCAGCGTTGAAGGACTTCGAATGAACACTGAAGCTTTCTTT
D: TRBD1; J: TRBJ1-1; V: TRBV19; size: many; CDR3: CASSIGGGATGLPEAFF; DNA: TGTGCCAGTAGTATAGGTGGAGGGGCGACAGGGCTCCCTGAAGCTTTCTTT
D: .; J: TRBJ2-5; V: TRBV20-1; size: many; CDR3: CSASQGSRETQYF; DNA: TGCAGTGCTAGTCAGGGGAGTCGAGAGACCCAGTACTTC
D: .; J: TRBJ1-1; V: TRBV7-3; size: many; CDR3: CASSPPPTGRTTEAFF; DNA: TGTGCCAGCAGCCCACCTCCGACAGGTAGGACCACTGAAGCTTTCTTT
D: TRBD1; J: TRBJ2-7; V: TRBV18; size: few; CDR3: CASSPTGQFSYEQYF; DNA: TGTGCCAGCTCACCCACGGGACAGTTCTCCTACGAGCAGTACTTC
D: .; J: TRBJ2-5; V: TRBV2; size: few; CDR3: CASIPEGAATQYF; DNA: TGTGCCAGCATACCGGAGGGGGCCGCGACCCAGTACTTC
D: .; J: TRBJ1-5; V: TRBV12-3/TRBV12-4; size: few; CDR3: CASSLALDSTLSNQPQHF; DNA: TGTGCCAGCAGTTTAGCCTTGGACTCAACCCTTAGCAATCAGCCCCAGCATTTT
D: .; J: TRBJ2-7; V: TRBV12-5; size: many; CDR3: CASGLGGAKDSYEQYF; DNA: TGTGCTAGTGGTTTGGGGGGGGCAAAAGACAGTTACGAGCAGTACTTC
D: TRBD2; J: TRBJ2-7; V: TRBV12-3/TRBV12-4; size: many; CDR3: CASTLGRPSGHEQYF; DNA: TGTGCCAGCACCCTGGGGCGGCCTAGCGGCCACGAGCAGTACTTC
D: .; J: TRBJ2-7; V: TRBV20-1; size: many; CDR3: CSAREGIGRSGIEQYF; DNA: TGCAGTGCTAGAGAGGGGATCGGGAGATCTGGTATCGAGCAGTACTTC
D: TRBD1; J: TRBJ2-7; V: TRBV10-3; size: many; CDR3: CAISHYGTELYEQYF; DNA: TGTGCCATCAGTCACTATGGGACAGAGCTCTACGAGCAGTACTTC
D: .; J: TRBJ1-1; V: TRBV5-1; size: .; CDR3: CASSLVGDGNTEAFF; DNA: TGCGCCAGCAGCTTGGTGGGGGATGGGAACACTGAAGCTTTCTTT
D: .; J: TRBJ2-5; V: TRBV5-1; size: many; CDR3: CASSLVGQGGKETQYF; DNA: TGCGCCAGCAGCTTGGTTGGACAGGGAGGGAAAGAGACCCAGTACTTC
D: .; J: TRBJ1-1; V: TRBV30; size: many; CDR3: CAWEGRYTEAFF; DNA: TGTGCCTGGGAAGGGAGGTACACTGAAGCTTTCTTT
D: .; J: TRBJ1-2; V: TRBV15; size: many; CDR3: CATSDPANDYGYTF; DNA: TGTGCCACCAGCGACCCCGCAAATGACTATGGCTACACCTTC
D: .; J: TRBJ1-1; V: TRBV11-2; size: few; CDR3: CASSLGRGYRMNTEAFF; DNA: TGTGCCAGCAGCTTAGGCAGGGGCTACCGAATGAACACTGAAGCTTTCTTT
D: .; J: TRBJ1-2; V: TRBV4-1; size: few; CDR3: CASRATTGQNYGYTF; DNA: TGCGCCAGCAGAGCTACGACCGGACAGAACTATGGCTACACCTTC
D: TRBD1; J: TRBJ1-1; V: TRBV27; size: many; CDR3: CASSPQTGANTEAFF; DNA: TGTGCCAGCAGTCCACAGACAGGGGCGAACACTGAAGCTTTCTTT
D: TRBD1; J: TRBJ2-2; V: TRBV28; size: .; CDR3: CASSPYGTAKTGELFF; DNA: TGTGCCAGCAGTCCGTATGGGACAGCAAAGACCGGGGAGCTGTTTTTT
D: .; J: TRBJ2-5; V: TRBV30; size: many; CDR3: CAWSLGRKAQYF; DNA: TGTGCCTGGAGTTTGGGTAGGAAGGCCCAGTACTTC
D: .; J: TRBJ1-2; V: TRBV2; size: many; CDR3: CASSGVRFGYTF; DNA: TGTGCCAGCAGTGGTGTTAGGTTTGGCTACACCTTC